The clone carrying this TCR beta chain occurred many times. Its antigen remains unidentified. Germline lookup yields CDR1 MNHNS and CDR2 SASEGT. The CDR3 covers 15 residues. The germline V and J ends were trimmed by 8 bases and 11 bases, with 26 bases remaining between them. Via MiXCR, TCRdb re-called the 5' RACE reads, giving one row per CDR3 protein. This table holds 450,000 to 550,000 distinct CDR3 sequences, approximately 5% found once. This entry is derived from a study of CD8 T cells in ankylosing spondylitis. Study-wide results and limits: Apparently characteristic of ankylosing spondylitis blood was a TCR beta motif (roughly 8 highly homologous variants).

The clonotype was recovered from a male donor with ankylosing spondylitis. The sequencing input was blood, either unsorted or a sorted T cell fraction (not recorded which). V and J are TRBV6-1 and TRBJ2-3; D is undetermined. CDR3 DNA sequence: TGTGCCAGCTGGAAGGAGCCTGCGGCGTTATGGGAGCAGTATTTT. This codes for CASWKEPAALWEQYF.